The 4 T cell receptor beta chains below all came from one sample that was sequenced in a study of T cell responses to AZD1222 COVID-19 vaccine. Measured with immunoSEQ multiplex PCR; TCRdb has only the in-frame clones, and not every one. The data show about 120,000 clones, 93% seen once. Specimen: peripheral blood, collected on day 0 of AZD1222 vaccination. The receptors here all came from an adult in good health.

V usage is TRBV19 and J usage is TRBJ1-5; possibly TRBD1 for D (5 bases). The CDR3 is made up of 13 amino acids. Trimming stripped 7 bases from V and 7 bases from J, with 14 bases between. Germline V gives CDR1 LNHDA, CDR2 SQIVND (reference sequence). CDR3 amino acids: CASTEGLWQPQHF. CDR3 in DNA: TGTGCCAGTACAGAGGGGCTCTGGCAGCCCCAGCATTTT.

V usage is TRBV5-1 and J usage is TRBJ2-4; D may be TRBD2 (5 bases). V lost 2 bases and J 3 bases, leaving 12 bases between the germline ends. Germline lookup yields CDR1 SGHRS and CDR2 YFSETQ. The CDR3 is 15 amino acids. CDR3 sequence reads: CASSFQRDGKNIQYF. CDR3 in DNA: TGCGCCAGCAGCTTTCAACGGGATGGCAAAAACATTCAGTACTTC.

The chain couples TRBV3-1 (or the pseudogene TRBV3-2) to TRBJ1-3; 9 nucleotides match TRBD1. The CDR3 consists of 15 residues. Germline CDR1 is LGHDT and CDR2 is YNNKEL (reference sequence). Trimming at V came to 3 bases and at J to 10 bases, leaving 10 bases not matched to a gene. CDR3 sequence (DNA): TGTGCCAGCAGCCACGGTTGGACAGGGGAACAAACCATATATTTT. Amino acids: CASSHGWTGEQTIYF.

The chain combines TRBV2 with TRBJ2-7; either TRBD1 or TRBD2 may fit D (5 bases each). CDR1 and CDR2 (germline): SNHLY, FYNNEI. V was shortened by 7 bases and J by 2 bases, with 9 bases between the two germline ends. This CDR3 has 12 amino acids. In nucleotides, the CDR3 is TGTGCCAGCACCAGGGACCCCTACGAGCAGTACTTC. Its translation is CASTRDPYEQYF.